The source of this TCR beta chain is a study of cytomegalovirus exposure and HLA in healthy donors. The overall study: Counted in an early data release were some 81 million unique TCRs from HLA-typed donors.

Healthy bone marrow donors formed the donor group. Per germline, CDR1 SEHNR and CDR2 FQNEAQ (reference sequence). The CDR3 loop spans 15 amino acids. With 5 bases removed from V and 3 bases from J, the gap between germline ends came to 14 bases. The study ran its PCR with 60 Vbeta and 13 Jbeta primers. Profiling relied on immunoSEQ multiplex PCR, and the TCRdb table lists in-frame clones only, not all of them. The sample lists 75,000 to 95,000 clones; more than 55% were seen once. The chain has TRBV7-9 and TRBJ2-1; D ambiguous. This clonotype was obtained from a woman between 45 and 65 years old in good health and CMV-seropositive. Sequenced: PBMCs. The DNA for the CDR3 is TGTGCCAGCAGCCCCGTTGAGGTAGTCTACAATGAGCAGTTCTTC. It translates to CASSPVEVVYNEQFF.